This note documents a single T cell receptor (beta chain) sequence. This sample was included in a study of blood T cell repertoires in COVID-19. The wider study: COVID-19 samples collected from the United States, Italy and Spain covered acute and convalescent phases.

In the original analysis: Estimated nucleated cell counts came from reference gene primer amplification. The table came from immunoSEQ multiplex PCR; TCRdb's copy has only in-frame clones and leaves some out. V and J calls and clone size are copied from that table; D and trimming were computed from the DNA. The table records a few hundred thousand clones, 75% to 90% of them present only once. J lost 6 bases, V lost 4 bases, and 13 bases had no gene match. Germline values: CDR1 LGHDT, CDR2 YNNKEL (reference sequence). There are 16 residues in the CDR3. Categorization into cohorts depended on clinical history that participants reported.

The rearrangement joins TRBV3-1 (or the pseudogene TRBV3-2) to TRBJ2-7, with TRBD1 matching over 9 bases. The sequence came from a woman in her thirties who had recovered from COVID-19. The specimen was PBMCs or T cells enriched from blood (not recorded which). CDR3 DNA: TGTGCCAGCAGCCCCTACCTACAGGGGGCCGCGGCCGAGCAGTACTTC. Its translation is CASSPYLQGAAAEQYF.